The 10 T cell receptor beta chains below come from one sample, sequenced in a study of long-term antiretroviral therapy in people with HIV. Assay version v3.0 of immunoSEQ was used, and it was run at survey level. The repertoire was sequenced with immunoSEQ multiplex PCR; TCRdb's copy has only in-frame clones and lacks some. The repertoire consists of 25,000 or so clones, with nearly 95% occurring once and the leading ten covering 10%. Here the sequenced sample was unsorted PBMCs, taken 6.2 years after starting antiretroviral therapy. These TCRs come from a man aged 40-49 years with HIV.

The chain employs TRBV28 and TRBJ2-7; D remains unclear. V was cut by 4 bases and J by 7 bases, with 14 bases left in between. Germline V gene lookup returns CDR1 MDHEN and CDR2 SYDVKM. The CDR3 totals 13 residues. Here the CDR3 reads CASSSSSTGEQYF. The CDR3 bases are TGTGCCAGCAGTTCGTCGTCGACCGGGGAGCAGTACTTC.

The gene calls are TRBV5-1 and TRBJ1-2; the D is unclear. Germline V CDR1 and CDR2: SGHRS, YFSETQ. Deletions cut 4 bases from V and 2 bases from J, with 18 bases between. There are 16 residues in the CDR3. The CDR3 protein is CASSVSPGVGNYGYTF. The CDR3 bases are TGCGCCAGCAGCGTTTCCCCCGGAGTAGGGAACTATGGCTACACCTTC.

The V gene is TRBV27, the J gene TRBJ1-5; D is undetermined. The CDR3 extends over 12 amino acids. Per germline, CDR1 MNHEY and CDR2 SMNVEV (reference sequence). V was cut by 3 bases and J by 5 bases, with 5 bases left in between. The CDR3 DNA reads TGTGCCAGCAGTTTTACTGATCAGCCCCAGCATTTT. Protein sequence: CASSFTDQPQHF.

The chain has TRBV6-1 and TRBJ1-2; D unresolved. Trimming stripped 3 bases from V and 8 bases from J, with 10 bases between. Germline CDR1 reads MNHNS; CDR2 reads SASEGT. The CDR3 contains 12 residues. The CDR3 DNA reads TGTGCCAGCAGTGAGGGTCATGGGGGCTACACCTTC. Amino acid sequence: CASSEGHGGYTF.

CDR3 coding DNA: TGCGCCAGCAGCTTGGCCGGCGGGGGGTATGAAAAACTGTTTTTT. It is translated as CASSLAGGGYEKLFF. The chain has TRBV5-1 and TRBJ1-4; possibly TRBD1 for D (5 bases). The CDR3 length is 15 residues. Trimming shortened V by 0 bases and J by 6 bases, and 12 bases separated the two germline ends. Germline CDR1 SGHRS, CDR2 YFSETQ.

The gene calls are TRBV13 and TRBJ2-4; tentatively, D is TRBD2 (5 bases). CDR1 is PRHDT and CDR2 is FYEKMQ in the germline V gene (reference sequence). The length of the CDR3 is 12 residues. V was cut by 5 bases and J by 11 bases, with 13 bases left in between. Here the CDR3 reads CASSPREGLQYF. DNA for the CDR3: TGTGCCAGCAGCCCCCGAGAGGGCCTTCAGTACTTC.

J is TRBJ2-6 and V is TRBV5-1; D remains unclear. The CDR3 length is 16 residues. Trimming left V 4 bases short and J 0 bases short, with 11 bases between. The germline gives CDR1 SGHRS, CDR2 YFSETQ. The CDR3 nucleotides read TGCGCCAGCAGCGTACCAAACCCCTCTGGGGCCAACGTCCTGACTTTC. Its protein is CASSVPNPSGANVLTF.

This rearrangement joins TRBV6-5 to TRBJ2-7; 12 bases align to TRBD2. The CDR3 consists of 15 residues. The germline gives CDR1 MNHEY, CDR2 SVGAGI. J gave up 5 bases and V 6 bases, and 8 bases lay outside the gene matches. The CDR3 region has the DNA TGTGCCAGCAGAAACGCCGGACTAGCGGGAAACGAGCAGTACTTC. This sequence encodes CASRNAGLAGNEQYF.

V gene TRBV7-8 combines with J gene TRBJ2-7; D gene uncertain. This CDR3 has 13 residues. The V end lost 5 bases, the J end lost 5 bases, and 13 bases lay between the germline ends. Germline CDR1 is SGHVS and CDR2 is FQNEAQ. The CDR3 DNA reads TGTGCCAGCAGCCTTGTTGGAGCGAACGAGCAGTACTTC. As protein: CASSLVGANEQYF.

The J gene is TRBJ2-2, the V gene TRBV11-3, with TRBD1 matching over 7 bases. The germline CDR1 and CDR2 sequences are SGHNT and YENEEA. The CDR3 is 15 residues long. Trimming removed 5 bases from V and 5 bases from J; junction bases left unmatched: 8. CDR3 sequence (DNA): TGTGCCAGCAGCCCAACAGGGGTGGGGACCGGGGAGCTGTTTTTT. The encoded protein is CASSPTGVGTGELFF.